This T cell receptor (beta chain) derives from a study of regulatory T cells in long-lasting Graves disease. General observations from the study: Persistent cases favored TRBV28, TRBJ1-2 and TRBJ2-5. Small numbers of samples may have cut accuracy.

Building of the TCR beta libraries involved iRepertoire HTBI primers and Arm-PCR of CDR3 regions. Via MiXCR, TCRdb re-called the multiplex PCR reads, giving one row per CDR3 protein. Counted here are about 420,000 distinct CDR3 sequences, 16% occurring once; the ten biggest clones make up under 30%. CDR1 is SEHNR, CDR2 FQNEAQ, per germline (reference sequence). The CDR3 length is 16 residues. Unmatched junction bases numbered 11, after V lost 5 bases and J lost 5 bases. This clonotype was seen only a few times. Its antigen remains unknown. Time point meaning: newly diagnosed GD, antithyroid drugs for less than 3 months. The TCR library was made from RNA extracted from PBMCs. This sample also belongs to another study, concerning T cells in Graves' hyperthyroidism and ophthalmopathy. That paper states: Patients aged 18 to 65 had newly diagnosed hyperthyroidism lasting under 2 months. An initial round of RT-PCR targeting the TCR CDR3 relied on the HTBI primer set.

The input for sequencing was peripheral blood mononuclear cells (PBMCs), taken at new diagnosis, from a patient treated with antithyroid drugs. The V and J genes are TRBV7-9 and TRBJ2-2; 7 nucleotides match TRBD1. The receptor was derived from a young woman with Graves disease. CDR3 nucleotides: TGTGCCAGCAGCCCCGGGATGCAGGGGGAGACCGGGGAGCTGTTTTTT. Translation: CASSPGMQGETGELFF.